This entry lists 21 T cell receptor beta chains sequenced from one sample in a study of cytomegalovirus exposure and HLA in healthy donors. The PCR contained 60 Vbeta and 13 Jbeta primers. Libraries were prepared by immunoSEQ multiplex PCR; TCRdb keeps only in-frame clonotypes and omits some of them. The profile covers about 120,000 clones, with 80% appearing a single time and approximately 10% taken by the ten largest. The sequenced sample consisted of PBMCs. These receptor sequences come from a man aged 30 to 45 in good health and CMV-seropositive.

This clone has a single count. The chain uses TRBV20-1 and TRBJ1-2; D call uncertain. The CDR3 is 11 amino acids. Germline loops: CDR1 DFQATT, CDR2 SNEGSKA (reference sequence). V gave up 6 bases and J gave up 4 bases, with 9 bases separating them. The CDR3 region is CSATEGYGYTF. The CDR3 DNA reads TGCAGTGCGACGGAGGGCTATGGCTACACCTTC.

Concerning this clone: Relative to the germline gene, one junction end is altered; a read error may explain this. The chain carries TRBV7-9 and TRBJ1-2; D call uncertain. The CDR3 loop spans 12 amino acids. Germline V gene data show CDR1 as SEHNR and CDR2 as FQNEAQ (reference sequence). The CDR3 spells CSSSPYNYGYTF. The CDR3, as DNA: TGTTCCAGCAGCCCCTATAACTATGGCTACACCTTC.

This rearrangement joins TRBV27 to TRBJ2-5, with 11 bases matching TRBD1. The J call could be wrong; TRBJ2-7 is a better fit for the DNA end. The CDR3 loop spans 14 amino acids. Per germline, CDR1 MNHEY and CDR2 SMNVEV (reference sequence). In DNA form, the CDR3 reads TGTGCCAGCAAAACGGACAGGGGGCCCTACGAGCAGTACTTC. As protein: CASKTDRGPYEQYF.

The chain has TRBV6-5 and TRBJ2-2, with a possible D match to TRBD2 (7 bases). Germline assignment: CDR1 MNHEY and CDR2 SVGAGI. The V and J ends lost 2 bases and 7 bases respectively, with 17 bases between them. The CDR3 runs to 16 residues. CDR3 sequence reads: CASSYEAGAQFGELFF. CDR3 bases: TGTGCCAGCAGTTACGAGGCGGGGGCGCAGTTCGGGGAGCTGTTTTTT.

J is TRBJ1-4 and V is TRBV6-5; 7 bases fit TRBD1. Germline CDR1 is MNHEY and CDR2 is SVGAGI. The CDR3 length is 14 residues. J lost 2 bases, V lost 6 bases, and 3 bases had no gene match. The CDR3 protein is CASRSGQTNEKLFF. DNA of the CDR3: TGTGCCAGCAGATCGGGACAGACTAATGAAAAACTGTTTTTT.

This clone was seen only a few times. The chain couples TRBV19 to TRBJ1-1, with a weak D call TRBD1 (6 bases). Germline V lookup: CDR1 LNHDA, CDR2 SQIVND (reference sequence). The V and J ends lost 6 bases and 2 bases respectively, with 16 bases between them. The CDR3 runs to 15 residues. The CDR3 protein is CASRKRNRENTEAFF. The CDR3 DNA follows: TGTGCCAGTAGGAAGAGAAACAGGGAAAACACTGAAGCTTTCTTT.

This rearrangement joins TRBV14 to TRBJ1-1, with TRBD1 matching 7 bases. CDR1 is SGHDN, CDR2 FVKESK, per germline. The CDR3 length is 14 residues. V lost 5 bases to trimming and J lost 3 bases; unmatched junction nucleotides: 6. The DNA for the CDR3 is TGTGCCAGCAGCTTACTGACAGGGTACACTGAAGCTTTCTTT. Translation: CASSLLTGYTEAFF.

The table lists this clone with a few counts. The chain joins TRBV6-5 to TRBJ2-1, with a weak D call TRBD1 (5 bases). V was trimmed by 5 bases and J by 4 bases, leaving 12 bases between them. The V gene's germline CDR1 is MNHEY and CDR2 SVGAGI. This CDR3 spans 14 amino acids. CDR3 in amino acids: CASSKTVQYNEQFF. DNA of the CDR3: TGTGCCAGCAGTAAGACAGTCCAATACAATGAGCAGTTCTTC.

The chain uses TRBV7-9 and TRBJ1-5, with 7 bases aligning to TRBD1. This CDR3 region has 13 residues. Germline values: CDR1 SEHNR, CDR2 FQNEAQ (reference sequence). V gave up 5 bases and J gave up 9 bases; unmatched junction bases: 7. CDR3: CASSRDSTSPQHF. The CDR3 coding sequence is TGTGCCAGCAGCCGGGACAGTACGTCGCCCCAGCATTTT.

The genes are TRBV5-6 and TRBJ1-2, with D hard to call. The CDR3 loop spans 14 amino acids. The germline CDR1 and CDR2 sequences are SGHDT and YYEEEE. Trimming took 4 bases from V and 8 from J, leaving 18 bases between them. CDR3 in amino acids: CASSPDPRGQGYTF. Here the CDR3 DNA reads TGTGCCAGCAGCCCGGACCCAAGAGGGCAGGGCTACACCTTC.

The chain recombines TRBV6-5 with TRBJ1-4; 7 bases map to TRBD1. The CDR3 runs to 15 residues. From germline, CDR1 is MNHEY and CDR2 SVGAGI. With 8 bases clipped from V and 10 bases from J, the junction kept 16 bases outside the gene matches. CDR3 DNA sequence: TGTGCCAGCGAATCCACCGGGACAGCCCAAGGAAAACTGTTTTTT. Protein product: CASESTGTAQGKLFF.

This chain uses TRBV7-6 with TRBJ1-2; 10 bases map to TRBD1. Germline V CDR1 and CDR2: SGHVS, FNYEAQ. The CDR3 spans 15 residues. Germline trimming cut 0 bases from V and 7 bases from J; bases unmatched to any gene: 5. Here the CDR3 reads CASSLASTGGSGYTF. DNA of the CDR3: TGTGCCAGCAGCTTAGCTTCGACAGGGGGCAGTGGCTACACCTTC.

In nucleotides, the CDR3 is TGTGCCTGGATATCACCTCCGGGGTACACTGAAGCTTTCTTT. Its translation: CAWISPPGYTEAFF. The chain carries TRBV30 and TRBJ1-1; no clear D gene. Germline CDR1 reads GTSNPN; CDR2 reads SVGIG (reference sequence). This CDR3 spans 14 amino acids. The V and J ends lost 4 bases and 3 bases respectively, with 15 bases between them.

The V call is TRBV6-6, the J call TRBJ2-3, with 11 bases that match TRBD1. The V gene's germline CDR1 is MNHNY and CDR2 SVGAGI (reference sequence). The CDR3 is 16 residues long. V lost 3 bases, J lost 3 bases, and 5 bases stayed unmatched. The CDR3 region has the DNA TGTGCCAGCAGTTATACCGGGACAGGGGGAACAGATACGCAGTATTTT. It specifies CASSYTGTGGTDTQYF.

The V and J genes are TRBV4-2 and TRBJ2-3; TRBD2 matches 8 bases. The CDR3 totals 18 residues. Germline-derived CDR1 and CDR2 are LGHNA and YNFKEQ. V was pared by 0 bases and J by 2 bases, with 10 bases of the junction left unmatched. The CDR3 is CASSQERKTGGYTDTQYF. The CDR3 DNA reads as TGTGCCAGCAGCCAAGAGAGGAAGACGGGGGGGTACACAGATACGCAGTATTTT.

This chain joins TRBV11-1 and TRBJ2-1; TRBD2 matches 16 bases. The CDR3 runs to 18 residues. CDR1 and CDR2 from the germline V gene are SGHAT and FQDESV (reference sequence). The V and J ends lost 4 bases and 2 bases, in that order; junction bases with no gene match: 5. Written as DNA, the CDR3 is TGTGCCAGCAGCTCCGGGACTAGCGGGGGGGTAGCCTACAATGAGCAGTTCTTC. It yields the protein CASSSGTSGGVAYNEQFF.

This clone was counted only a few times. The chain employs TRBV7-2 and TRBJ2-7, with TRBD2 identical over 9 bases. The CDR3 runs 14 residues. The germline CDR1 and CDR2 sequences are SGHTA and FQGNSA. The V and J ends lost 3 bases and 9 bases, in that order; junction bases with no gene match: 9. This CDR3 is CASSFRLAGSGQYF. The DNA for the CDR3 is TGTGCCAGCAGCTTCAGGCTAGCGGGGTCGGGGCAGTACTTC.

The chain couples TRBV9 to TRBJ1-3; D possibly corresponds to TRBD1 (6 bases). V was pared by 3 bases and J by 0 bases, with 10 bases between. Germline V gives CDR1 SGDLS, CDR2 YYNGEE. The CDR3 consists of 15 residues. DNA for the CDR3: TGTGCCAGCAGCGCTACAGGGAACTCTGGAAACACCATATATTTT. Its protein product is CASSATGNSGNTIYF.

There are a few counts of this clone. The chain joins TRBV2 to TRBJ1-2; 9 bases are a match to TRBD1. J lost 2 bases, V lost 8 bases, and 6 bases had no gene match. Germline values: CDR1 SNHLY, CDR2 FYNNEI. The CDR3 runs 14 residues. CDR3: CASENRGRNYGYTF. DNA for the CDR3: TGTGCCAGCGAGAACAGGGGGCGAAACTATGGCTACACCTTC.

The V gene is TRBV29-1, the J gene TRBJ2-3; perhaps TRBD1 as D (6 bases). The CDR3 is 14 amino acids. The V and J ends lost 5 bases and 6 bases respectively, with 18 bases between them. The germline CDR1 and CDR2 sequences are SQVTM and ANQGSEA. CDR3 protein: CSVSRSQGIDTQYF. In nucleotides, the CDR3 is TGCAGCGTTTCGAGATCACAGGGTATCGATACGCAGTATTTT.

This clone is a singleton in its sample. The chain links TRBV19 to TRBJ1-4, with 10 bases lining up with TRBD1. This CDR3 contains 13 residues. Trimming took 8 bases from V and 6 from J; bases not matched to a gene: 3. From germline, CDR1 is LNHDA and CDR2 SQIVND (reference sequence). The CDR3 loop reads CASQGQGYEKLFF. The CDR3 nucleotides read TGTGCCAGTCAGGGACAGGGGTATGAAAAACTGTTTTTT. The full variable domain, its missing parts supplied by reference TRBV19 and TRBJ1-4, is DGGITQSPKYLFRKEGQNVTLSCEQNLNHDAMYWYRQDPGQGLRLIYYSQIVNDFQKGDIAEGYSVSREKKESFPLTVTSAQKNPTAFYLCASQGQGYEKLFFGSGTQLSVL.